Listed below are T cell receptor beta chains from one sample, sequenced in a study of CD8 T cells in ankylosing spondylitis. In TCRdb, the 5' RACE reads were re-called with MiXCR into one record per CDR3 protein. This sample has 400,000 to 450,000 distinct CDR3 sequences, with about 15% found just once. Sequencing used blood, either unsorted or a sorted T cell fraction (not recorded which). The receptors shown here come from a male donor with ankylosing spondylitis. Each CDR3 is given with its conserved first and last residue. The D gene is left open where the match is weak. Only some rows state a clone size, as once, few, many or a class for expanded clones.

abundance: many
j_gene: TRBJ2-5
v_gene: TRBV20-1
d_gene: TRBD2
CDR3aa: CSGGGGAVETQYF
CDR3nt: TGCAGTGGTGGCGGGGGGGCAGTAGAGACCCAGTACTTC

abundance: NA
j_gene: TRBJ2-1
v_gene: TRBV12-3/TRBV12-4
d_gene: NA
CDR3aa: CASSFGHEQFF
CDR3nt: TGTGCCAGCAGTTTCGGGCATGAGCAGTTCTTC

abundance: few
j_gene: TRBJ2-4
v_gene: TRBV12-3/TRBV12-4
d_gene: TRBD2
CDR3aa: CASSSSGSRLNIQYF
CDR3nt: TGTGCCAGCAGTTCGAGCGGGAGTCGGCTAAACATTCAGTACTTC

abundance: few
j_gene: TRBJ2-1
v_gene: TRBV5-1
d_gene: NA
CDR3aa: CASSTGSLTNEQFF
CDR3nt: TGCGCCAGCAGCACCGGGAGCCTTACCAATGAGCAGTTCTTC

abundance: few
j_gene: TRBJ1-1
v_gene: TRBV5-1
d_gene: NA
CDR3aa: CASSLEGLGVRSEAFF
CDR3nt: TGCGCCAGCAGCTTGGAGGGCCTGGGGGTACGATCTGAAGCTTTCTTT

abundance: NA
j_gene: TRBJ1-5
v_gene: TRBV20-1
d_gene: NA
CDR3aa: CSGQGGGNQPQHF
CDR3nt: TGCAGTGGCCAGGGTGGGGGCAATCAGCCCCAGCATTTT

abundance: NA
j_gene: TRBJ2-7
v_gene: TRBV5-1
d_gene: NA
CDR3aa: CASSSRSSSYEQYF
CDR3nt: TGCGCCAGCAGCAGCAGGAGTAGCTCCTACGAGCAGTACTTC

abundance: few
j_gene: TRBJ2-5
v_gene: TRBV20-1
d_gene: NA
CDR3aa: CSASPIQETQYF
CDR3nt: TGCAGTGCGAGCCCCATCCAAGAGACCCAGTACTTC

abundance: many
j_gene: TRBJ1-5
v_gene: TRBV10-3
d_gene: NA
CDR3aa: CAITPPGFSDQPQHF
CDR3nt: TGTGCCATCACCCCCCCGGGGTTTTCCGATCAGCCCCAGCATTTT

abundance: NA
j_gene: TRBJ1-3
v_gene: TRBV15
d_gene: NA
CDR3aa: CATSRDGPGSSGNTIYF
CDR3nt: TGTGCCACCAGCAGAGATGGGCCGGGAAGCTCTGGAAACACCATATATTTT

abundance: NA
j_gene: TRBJ2-2
v_gene: TRBV20-1
d_gene: NA
CDR3aa: CSASQIGGWEAHTGELFF
CDR3nt: TGCAGTGCTAGTCAGATCGGTGGATGGGAGGCTCACACCGGGGAGCTGTTTTTT

abundance: NA
j_gene: TRBJ2-7
v_gene: TRBV4-1
d_gene: NA
CDR3aa: CASSLRGLTYEQYF
CDR3nt: TGCGCCAGCAGCCTACGAGGACTAACCTACGAGCAGTACTTC

abundance: NA
j_gene: TRBJ2-5
v_gene: TRBV20-1
d_gene: NA
CDR3aa: CSAMGLGETQYF
CDR3nt: TGCAGTGCTATGGGACTGGGAGAGACCCAGTACTTC

abundance: few
j_gene: TRBJ2-3
v_gene: TRBV12-3/TRBV12-4
d_gene: TRBD2
CDR3aa: CASRKGSGSGTDTQYF
CDR3nt: TGTGCCAGCAGGAAGGGTAGCGGGAGTGGCACAGATACGCAGTATTTT

abundance: few
j_gene: TRBJ2-7
v_gene: TRBV6-2/TRBV6-3
d_gene: NA
CDR3aa: CASRTGSLGDEQYF
CDR3nt: TGTGCCAGCAGAACCGGGAGCTTAGGGGACGAGCAGTACTTC

abundance: few
j_gene: TRBJ1-1
v_gene: TRBV18
d_gene: TRBD1
CDR3aa: CASSPHDAGGTEAFF
CDR3nt: TGTGCCAGCTCACCACATGATGCAGGGGGCACTGAAGCTTTCTTT

abundance: few
j_gene: TRBJ2-7
v_gene: TRBV7-2
d_gene: NA
CDR3aa: CASTIRASSSSYEQYF
CDR3nt: TGTGCCAGCACCATAAGGGCGTCCTCAAGCTCCTACGAGCAGTACTTC

abundance: few
j_gene: TRBJ2-7
v_gene: TRBV11-2
d_gene: TRBD1
CDR3aa: CAGPPGQGARVAYEQYF
CDR3nt: TGTGCCGGACCTCCGGGACAGGGGGCGAGGGTGGCCTACGAGCAGTACTTC

abundance: NA
j_gene: TRBJ2-5
v_gene: TRBV5-1
d_gene: TRBD1
CDR3aa: CASSYGGQGAGETQYF
CDR3nt: TGCGCCAGCAGCTATGGCGGACAGGGAGCTGGAGAGACCCAGTACTTC